The 26 T cell receptor beta chains reported below all come from one sample, sequenced in a study of T cells in Graves' hyperthyroidism and ophthalmopathy. Amplified regions were TCR beta CDR3 sequences from RNA transcripts. The HTBI primer set was used in a first-round RT-PCR of the TCR CDR3. TCRdb passed the multiplex PCR reads through MiXCR, listing each CDR3 protein once. Found here are around 340,000 distinct CDR3 sequences, approximately 17% of them singletons; the top ten hold 33%. Material for sequencing was blood. These receptors came from a man under 40 with Graves' hyperthyroidism.

This chain links TRBV5-6 with TRBJ2-5; D remains ambiguous. This CDR3 spans 13 amino acids. The germline V gene has CDR1 SGHDT and CDR2 YYEEEE. Deletions cut 6 bases from V and 7 bases from J, with 16 bases between. This chain's CDR3 is CASTTTPPGTQYF. The CDR3 DNA reads TGTGCCAGCACCACGACTCCCCCAGGGACCCAGTACTTC.

This clonotype has a count of ten or more. The chain is built from TRBV3-1 and TRBJ2-1; D may be TRBD2 (6 bases). The length of the CDR3 is 14 residues. Germline assignment: CDR1 LGHDT and CDR2 YNNKEL (reference sequence). Trimming stripped 2 bases from V and 6 bases from J, with 11 bases between. The CDR3 nucleotides are TGTGCCAGCAGCCAACGGGAGTCAGGCAATGAGCAGTTCTTC. Encoded protein: CASSQRESGNEQFF.

There are many counts of this clonotype. V usage is TRBV5-5 and J usage is TRBJ2-5, with D possibly matching TRBD2 (6 bases). V was trimmed by 2 bases and J by 4 bases, leaving 18 bases between them. CDR1 is SGHKS and CDR2 is YYEKEE in the germline V gene (reference sequence). The CDR3 is made up of 16 amino acids. The CDR3 nucleotides are TGTGCCAGCAGCTTTTCCGGGACTCTAAGGGGAGAGACCCAGTACTTC. Its translation is CASSFSGTLRGETQYF.

This clonotype was seen many times. The V call is TRBV11-2, the J call TRBJ2-5; 15 bases are a match to TRBD2. In germline, CDR1 is SGHAT, CDR2 FQNNGV. Losses at the gene ends were 5 bases for V and 2 bases for J; bases not matched to a gene: 6. The CDR3 sequence is 17 residues long. This chain's CDR3 is CASSPGLAGGKQETQYF. For the CDR3, the DNA is TGTGCCAGCAGCCCCGGACTAGCGGGAGGGAAACAAGAGACCCAGTACTTC.

V is TRBV5-4 and J is TRBJ1-2; TRBD1 matches 7 bases. Germline CDR1 reads SGHNT; CDR2 reads YYREEE (reference sequence). V shed 4 bases and J 4 bases; nucleotides not matched to a gene: 10. The CDR3 has 15 residues. The CDR3 DNA reads TGTGCCAGCAGCAGGAGTATAGGGGGCAGCTATGGCTACACCTTC. Translated, it gives CASSRSIGGSYGYTF.

Many counts were recorded for this clonotype. The chain links TRBV5-1 to TRBJ2-2, with 9 bases fitting TRBD1. There are 14 residues in the CDR3. Per germline, CDR1 SGHRS and CDR2 YFSETQ. J lost 6 bases, V lost 4 bases, and 4 bases had no gene match. CDR3 nucleotide sequence: TGCGCCAGCAGCAAGGGACAGGGCTCCGGGGAGCTGTTTTTT. This encodes CASSKGQGSGELFF.

This clonotype was counted ten times or more. The gene calls are TRBV28 and TRBJ2-3, with TRBD2 matching 12 bases. J lost 0 bases, V lost 3 bases, and 16 bases had no gene match. The germline gives CDR1 MDHEN, CDR2 SYDVKM. The CDR3 length is 21 residues. In DNA form, the CDR3 reads TGTGCCAGCAGTTTCTCTAGCGGGAGGGCTCCCACACCTTCTAGCACAGATACGCAGTATTTT. The encoded protein is CASSFSSGRAPTPSSTDTQYF. The full variable domain, completed using reference TRBV28 and TRBJ2-3, is DVKVTQSSRYLVKRTGEKVFLECVQDMDHENMFWYRQDPGLGLRLIYFSYDVKMKEKGDIPEGYSVSREKKERFSLILESASTNQTSMYLCASSFSSGRAPTPSSTDTQYFGPGTRLTVL.

This clonotype was picked up many times. J is TRBJ2-7 and V is TRBV18; 10 bases are a match to TRBD1. The CDR3 covers 16 residues. Trimming cost V 3 bases and J 5 bases; bases outside gene matches: 10. CDR1 and CDR2 from the germline V gene are KGHSH and LQKENI. The CDR3 is CASSPQTTGGIDEQYF. For the CDR3, the DNA is TGTGCCAGCTCACCCCAGACGACAGGGGGCATTGACGAGCAGTACTTC.

The chain joins TRBV28 to TRBJ2-1, with 9 positions matching TRBD1. The CDR3 is made up of 15 amino acids. Trimming at V came to 4 bases and at J to 8 bases, leaving 9 bases not matched to a gene. The germline V gene encodes CDR1 MDHEN and CDR2 SYDVKM. The DNA of the CDR3 is TGTGCCAGCAGTTCGTACAGGGGGCCCAAGGATGAGCAGTTCTTC. Protein: CASSSYRGPKDEQFF.

This clonotype showed up many times. J is TRBJ2-1 and V is TRBV20-1, with TRBD2 matching 7 bases. The CDR3 consists of 15 residues. Germline CDR1 DFQATT, CDR2 SNEGSKA (reference sequence). Germline trimming cut 0 bases from V and 7 bases from J; bases unmatched to any gene: 9. The chain's CDR3 is CSARDGGRASNEQFF. In DNA form, the CDR3 reads TGCAGTGCTAGAGATGGTGGGAGGGCCTCGAATGAGCAGTTCTTC.

This clonotype was detected ten times or more. The V call is TRBV3-1, the J call TRBJ1-1; D uncertain. This CDR3 is 15 amino acids long. Trimming stripped 2 bases from V and 0 bases from J, with 10 bases between. From germline, CDR1 is LGHDT and CDR2 YNNKEL (reference sequence). In nucleotides, the CDR3 is TGTGCCAGCAGCCAATTTGAGGGAATGAACACTGAAGCTTTCTTT. This encodes CASSQFEGMNTEAFF.

The CDR3 region has the DNA TGTGCCAGCAGCATCCGGGACTGGGACAATGAGCAGTTCTTC. Encoded protein: CASSIRDWDNEQFF. The genes are TRBV14 and TRBJ2-1, with D possibly TRBD2 on 6 matching bases. With 5 bases removed from V and 5 bases from J, the gap between germline ends came to 13 bases. CDR1 is SGHDN and CDR2 is FVKESK in the germline V gene. The CDR3 spans 14 residues.

This clonotype appeared many times. This chain connects TRBV27 to TRBJ1-1; TRBD1 agrees at 7 bases. CDR1 MNHEY and CDR2 SMNVEV come from the germline V gene (reference sequence). J gave up 10 bases and V 2 bases, and 13 bases lay outside the gene matches. This CDR3 has 15 residues. The CDR3 protein is CASSLAQGGATAAFF. The CDR3 DNA follows: TGTGCCAGCAGTTTAGCCCAGGGGGGGGCGACCGCAGCTTTCTTT.

This clonotype was counted between two and nine times. The chain joins TRBV20-1 to TRBJ2-6; no clear D. The V end lost 2 bases, the J end lost 4 bases, and 9 bases lay between the germline ends. The CDR3 loop spans 14 amino acids. Germline assignment: CDR1 DFQATT and CDR2 SNEGSKA (reference sequence). In DNA, the CDR3 is TGCAGTGCTAGACCGGTATCCGGGGCCAACGTCCTGACTTTC. Encoded protein: CSARPVSGANVLTF.

V and J are TRBV15 and TRBJ2-1; D remains unclear. Germline loops: CDR1 LNHNV, CDR2 YYDKDF (reference sequence). Trimming left V 3 bases short and J 6 bases short, with 9 bases between. CDR3 length equals 13 residues. The CDR3 region is CATSSRTANEQFF. CDR3 coding DNA: TGTGCCACCAGCAGCCGAACGGCCAATGAGCAGTTCTTC.

The rearrangement joins TRBV24-1 to TRBJ2-1, with 7 bases aligning to TRBD1. Germline trimming cut 5 bases from V and 4 bases from J; bases unmatched to any gene: 7. The CDR3 contains 15 residues. From germline, CDR1 is KGHDR and CDR2 SFDVKD. CDR3 sequence (DNA): TGTGCCACCAGTGTCCCGGGACAGCCTTACAATGAGCAGTTCTTC. It codes for CATSVPGQPYNEQFF.

This clonotype occurred a few times. The chain has TRBV5-1 and TRBJ1-1; 11 nucleotides match TRBD1. J gave up 3 bases and V 6 bases, and 4 bases lay outside the gene matches. The CDR3 extends over 14 amino acids. The germline gives CDR1 SGHRS, CDR2 YFSETQ. The CDR3 nucleotides are TGCGCCAGCAATTGGGGACAGGGGGACACTGAAGCTTTCTTT. Translation: CASNWGQGDTEAFF.

This clonotype was counted at least ten times. The chain carries TRBV3-1 and TRBJ1-2; the match to TRBD1 covers 9 bases. The CDR3 covers 15 residues. V was clipped by 0 bases and J by 8 bases; unmatched bases: 7. Germline V gene sequence: CDR1 LGHDT, CDR2 YNNKEL (reference sequence). In DNA form, the CDR3 reads TGTGCCAGCAGCCAAGATTCGTGGGACAGGGTCGGCTACACCTTC. The encoded protein is CASSQDSWDRVGYTF.

This clonotype was picked up many times. The gene calls are TRBV28 and TRBJ1-2, with D maybe TRBD1 (5 bases). The CDR3 runs to 15 residues. The ends were cut back, 4 bases at V and 7 bases at J, with 19 bases in the middle. Germline CDR1 is MDHEN and CDR2 is SYDVKM. The CDR3 here is CASSSPGGVTSGYTF. The CDR3, as DNA: TGTGCCAGCAGTTCCCCCGGGGGGGTCACGAGTGGCTACACCTTC.

This clonotype showed up many times. The V gene is TRBV6-4, the J gene TRBJ2-3; 10 positions match TRBD1. CDR1 is MRHNA and CDR2 is SNTAGT in the germline V gene. There are 15 residues in the CDR3. V was clipped by 4 bases and J by 2 bases; unmatched bases: 3. The CDR3 DNA sequence: TGTGCCAGCAGTGCCGGGACAGGGGACACAGATACGCAGTATTTT. Amino acids: CASSAGTGDTDTQYF.

This clonotype has just a few counts. The V and J genes are TRBV30 and TRBJ2-4, with 8 bases fitting TRBD2. The CDR3 extends over 14 amino acids. V shed 5 bases, J shed 8 bases, and the junction held 11 bases outside the gene matches. CDR1 is GTSNPN, CDR2 SVGIG, per germline (reference sequence). For the CDR3, the DNA is TGTGCCTGGGGTCCGGGGTCAGCGGGGGACATTCAGTACTTC. This encodes CAWGPGSAGDIQYF.

The chain links TRBV4-1 to TRBJ2-1, with D possibly being TRBD2 (6 bases). Trimming shortened V by 1 base and J by 3 bases, and 16 bases separated the two germline ends. The CDR3 runs to 17 residues. The germline V gene encodes CDR1 MGHRA and CDR2 YSYEKL. The CDR3 sequence: CASSQVIRGSRYNEQFF. CDR3 nucleotide sequence: TGCGCCAGCAGCCAAGTAATCCGGGGGAGTCGCTACAATGAGCAGTTCTTC.

Details on this clonotype: A much larger clonotype is one base distant, so this may be a read error. This rearrangement joins TRBV11-2 to TRBJ2-4; D remains unclear. Germline CDR1 SGHAT, CDR2 FQNNGV. Trimming left V 5 bases short and J 0 bases short, with 20 bases between. The CDR3 extends over 18 amino acids. CDR3: CASSPLPRDPLAKNIQYF. The DNA of the CDR3 is TGTGCCAGCAGCCCACTCCCGCGAGATCCACTAGCCAAAAACATTCAGTACTTC.

This clonotype was detected ten times or more. The V call is TRBV9, the J call TRBJ2-7, with a possible D match to TRBD1 (6 bases). CDR3 length: 14 amino acids. Germline-derived CDR1 and CDR2 are SGDLS and YYNGEE. Trimming stripped 0 bases from V and 2 bases from J, with 9 bases between. The CDR3 nucleotides are TGTGCCAGCAGCGTAGACAGGGCGACCTACGAGCAGTACTTC. This codes for CASSVDRATYEQYF.

This clonotype was seen a few times. The chain employs TRBV7-9 and TRBJ2-2; 11 bases align to TRBD2. V trimming: 3 bases; J trimming: 5 bases; junction bases outside the gene matches: 5. CDR3 size: 16 residues. Germline CDR1 and CDR2: SEHNR and FQNEAQ (reference sequence). CDR3 region: CASSFLAGGGTGELFF. CDR3 DNA: TGTGCCAGCAGCTTCCTAGCGGGAGGAGGTACCGGGGAGCTGTTTTTT.

This chain links TRBV30 with TRBJ2-7; D gene uncertain. The CDR3 runs 13 residues. V gave up 0 bases and J gave up 7 bases, with 13 bases separating them. Germline CDR1 reads GTSNPN; CDR2 reads SVGIG (reference sequence). The CDR3 loop is CAWSVQASLEQYF. DNA for the CDR3: TGTGCCTGGAGTGTACAAGCCTCTTTGGAGCAGTACTTC.